The 8 T cell receptor beta chains below all came from one sample that was sequenced in a study of human T cells and chemical hapten exposure. Time point here: patch test 2, 6 weeks after DPC sensitization. Specified treatment: therapeutic diphenylcyclopropenone sensitization with weekly scalp DPC. TCRdb re-derived calls from the RACE reads in MiXCR, one entry per CDR3 protein. The table includes approximately 90,000 distinct CDR3 sequences, 11% detected once. The source was whole blood, collected in connection with sensitization to the hapten diphenylcyclopropenone (DPC). The receptors were sampled from a man aged 40-49 years with alopecia areata. Some clones in this sample may be carry-over from other donors' samples.

The gene calls are TRBV18 and TRBJ1-4; the D is unclear. Germline V lookup: CDR1 KGHSH, CDR2 LQKENI. The CDR3 length is 13 residues. V shed 5 bases and J shed 3 bases, with 7 bases lying between them. CDR3 region: CASSSSSNEKLFF. The DNA for the CDR3 is TGTGCCAGCTCATCTAGCTCTAATGAAAAACTGTTTTTT.

This clonotype showed up many times. This chain uses TRBV7-9 with TRBJ1-1; D remains ambiguous. Germline V CDR1 and CDR2: SEHNR, FQNEAQ (reference sequence). This CDR3 contains 13 residues. V gave up 3 bases and J gave up 1 base, with 6 bases separating them. The DNA of the CDR3 is TGTGCCAGCAGCTTGGTGGAGAACACTGAAGCTTTCTTT. Translated, it gives CASSLVENTEAFF.

The chain employs TRBV20-1 and TRBJ2-1; 7 nucleotides line up with TRBD2. V trimming: 3 bases; J trimming: 0 bases; junction bases outside the gene matches: 11. Germline CDR1 DFQATT, CDR2 SNEGSKA (reference sequence). This CDR3 has 17 amino acids. Here the CDR3 DNA reads TGCAGTGCTAGGACCCTCCTTGGCGGGAGCTCCTACAATGAGCAGTTCTTC. It is translated as CSARTLLGGSSYNEQFF.

In its sample, this clonotype was seen a few times. V gene TRBV20-1 combines with J gene TRBJ2-3, with 11 bases matching TRBD2. The CDR3 is 18 residues long. Looked up from germline, CDR1 is DFQATT and CDR2 is SNEGSKA (reference sequence). The V segment lost 1 base and the J segment 0 bases; nucleotides outside the gene matches: 9. The CDR3 loop reads CSARGILAGVASTDTQYF. The CDR3 DNA reads TGCAGTGCTAGAGGCATACTAGCGGGAGTCGCTAGCACAGATACGCAGTATTTT.

This clonotype was counted a few times. The chain links TRBV7-9 to TRBJ2-7; D uncertain. The CDR3 is 17 amino acids. CDR1 is SEHNR, CDR2 FQNEAQ, per germline (reference sequence). Trimming cost V 6 bases and J 2 bases, with 23 bases left between them. The CDR3 loop is CASRVVACRVIAYEQYV. The DNA for the CDR3 is TGTGCCAGCAGAGTTGTGGCTTGTCGGGTAATCGCCTACGAGCAGTACGTC.

This clonotype was recorded a few times. The chain carries TRBV7-2 and TRBJ2-4, with D possibly being TRBD2 (5 bases). CDR1 SGHTA and CDR2 FQGNSA come from the germline V gene. This CDR3 is built from 14 residues. Between the trimmed V and J ends, which lost 1 base and 8 bases, there was a span of 12 bases. CDR3 amino acids: CASSLGGPQDIQYF. DNA of the CDR3: TGTGCCAGCAGCTTAGGAGGGCCGCAGGACATTCAGTACTTC. Combining the CDR3 with reference TRBV7-2 and TRBJ2-4 gives the whole variable domain GAGVSQSPSNKVTEKGKDVELRCDPISGHTALYWYRQSLGQGLEFLIYFQGNSAPDKSGLPSDRFSAERTGGSVSTLTIQRTQQEDSAVYLCASSLGGPQDIQYFGAGTRLSVL.

V gene TRBV25-1 combines with J gene TRBJ1-5; 9 bases line up with TRBD1. Germline V lookup: CDR1 MGHDK, CDR2 SYGVNS. This CDR3 has 14 residues. Unmatched junction bases numbered 3, after V lost 5 bases and J lost 4 bases. The CDR3 region has the DNA TGTGCCAGCAGTACGACAGGGGGAAATCAGCCCCAGCATTTT. It codes for CASSTTGGNQPQHF.

In this sample, this clonotype turned up a few times. V is TRBV28 and J is TRBJ2-3; 12 bases map to TRBD2. V shed 4 bases, J shed 3 bases, and the junction held 5 bases outside the gene matches. The germline V gene encodes CDR1 MDHEN and CDR2 SYDVKM. The CDR3 contains 16 residues. The CDR3 DNA reads as TGTGCCAGCAGTTGGGCCCTAGCGGGAGGGACAGATACGCAGTATTTT. This sequence encodes CASSWALAGGTDTQYF. Based on the CDR3 plus reference TRBV28 and TRBJ2-3, the full variable domain is DVKVTQSSRYLVKRTGEKVFLECVQDMDHENMFWYRQDPGLGLRLIYFSYDVKMKEKGDIPEGYSVSREKKERFSLILESASTNQTSMYLCASSWALAGGTDTQYFGPGTRLTVL.